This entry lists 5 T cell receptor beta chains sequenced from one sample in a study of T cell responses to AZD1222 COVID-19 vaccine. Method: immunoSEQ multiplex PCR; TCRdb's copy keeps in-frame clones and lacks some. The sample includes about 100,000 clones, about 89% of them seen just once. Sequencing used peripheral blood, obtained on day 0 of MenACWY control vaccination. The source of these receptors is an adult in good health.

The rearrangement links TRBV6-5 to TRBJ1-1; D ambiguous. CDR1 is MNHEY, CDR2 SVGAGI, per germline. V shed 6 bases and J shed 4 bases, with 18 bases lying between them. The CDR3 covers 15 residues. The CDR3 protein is CASSHLSRGGTEAFF. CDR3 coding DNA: TGTGCCAGCAGCCACCTGAGCCGGGGTGGCACTGAAGCTTTCTTT.

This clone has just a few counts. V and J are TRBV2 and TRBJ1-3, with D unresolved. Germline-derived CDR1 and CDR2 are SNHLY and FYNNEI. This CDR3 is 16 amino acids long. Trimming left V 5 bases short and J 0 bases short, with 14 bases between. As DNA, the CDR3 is TGTGCCAGCAGTTTGAACCCACCTTCCTCTGGAAACACCATATATTTT. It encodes CASSLNPPSSGNTIYF. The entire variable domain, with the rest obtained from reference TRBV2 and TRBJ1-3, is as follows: EPEVTQTPSHQVTQMGQEVILRCVPISNHLYFYWYRQILGQKVEFLVSFYNNEISEKSEIFDDQFSVERPDGSNFTLKIRSTKLEDSAMYFCASSLNPPSSGNTIYFGEGSWLTVV.

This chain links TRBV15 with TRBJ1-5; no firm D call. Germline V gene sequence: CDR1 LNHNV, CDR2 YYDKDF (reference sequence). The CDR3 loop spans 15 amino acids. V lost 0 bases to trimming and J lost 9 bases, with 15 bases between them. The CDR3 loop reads CATSRERAAWAPQHF. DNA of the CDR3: TGTGCCACCAGCAGAGAACGAGCCGCCTGGGCGCCCCAGCATTTT.

The CDR3 region is CASSLRQGSTDTQYF. CDR3 in DNA: TGCGCCAGCAGCCTAAGACAGGGGAGCACAGATACGCAGTATTTT. The V and J genes are TRBV4-1 and TRBJ2-3, with 8 bases identical to TRBD1. The CDR3 totals 15 residues. Trimming cost V 4 bases and J 0 bases; bases outside gene matches: 3. Germline lookup yields CDR1 MGHRA and CDR2 YSYEKL.

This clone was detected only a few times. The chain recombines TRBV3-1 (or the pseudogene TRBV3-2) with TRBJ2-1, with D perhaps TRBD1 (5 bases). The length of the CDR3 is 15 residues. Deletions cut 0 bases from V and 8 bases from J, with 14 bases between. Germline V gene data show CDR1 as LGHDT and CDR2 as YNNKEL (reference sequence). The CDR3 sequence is CASSQDLARVYEQFF. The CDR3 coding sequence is TGTGCCAGCAGCCAAGATTTGGCCAGGGTATATGAGCAGTTCTTC.